The T cell receptor beta chain under discussion was sequenced for a study of T-cell reconstitution after alpha-beta-depleted transplantation in children. For TCRbeta, the library was prepared with unique molecular identifiers. From the PCR reads, TCRdb called clonotypes with MiXCR, one entry per CDR3 protein. In the table there are roughly 500,000 distinct CDR3 sequences, around 13% of which are singletons. This clonotype was recorded a few times. There are 18 residues in the CDR3. Looked up from germline, CDR1 is DFQATT and CDR2 is SNEGSKA (reference sequence). V shed 2 bases, J shed 1 base, and the junction held 15 bases outside the gene matches.

The chain employs TRBV20-1 and TRBJ2-3, with 7 positions matching TRBD2. This clonotype was sampled from a human donor who donated a stem cell graft to a child with combined immunodeficiency. This specimen consisted of PBMCs from the stem cell graft donor, obtained from the stem cell graft. The CDR3 reads CSARNVGGGLAGTDTQYF. Written as DNA, the CDR3 is TGCAGTGCTAGAAACGTCGGCGGGGGATTAGCCGGCACAGATACGCAGTATTTT.